Below are 28 T cell receptor delta chains sequenced from a single sample in a study of gamma-delta chains in newborns, infants, children. TCRdb re-processed the reads via CATT. The repertoire holds more than 6,500 delta-chain clones, with 2.1% as singletons. What was sequenced was blood. These receptors originate from a child who was a newborn, infant or young child, either healthy, febrile or measles-vaccinated (not recorded which).

On this clone itself: This likely traces to a read error, being one base from a far larger clone. At the DNA level, this CDR3 is encoded by other sequences in the same sample as well. The chain carries TRAV29/DV5 and TRDJ1, with TRDD3 matching 8 bases. Germline V gene sequence: CDR1 NSMFDY, CDR2 ISSIKDK. This CDR3 is built from 19 residues. CDR3 nucleotides: TGTGCGGCAAGCGAGGGGCGTGGGTCGTACTGGGGGTACACCGATAAACTCATCTTT. Amino acid sequence: CAASEGRGSYWGYTDKLIF.

Comment on this clone: A far larger clone is one nucleotide away, so this likely arose from a read error. The chain combines TRDV2 with TRDJ1; 9 bases are a match to TRDD3. The CDR3 is 17 amino acids. CDR1 is GEAIGNYY, CDR2 EKD, per germline. CDR3: CACDAVLGESYTDKLTF. The CDR3 nucleotides are TGTGCCTGTGACGCCGTACTGGGGGAATCGTACACCGATAAACTCACCTTT.

For this clone: Since a far larger clone is one base different, this is likely a read error. This sample includes further DNA sequences coding for the same CDR3. CDR3 residues: CACDTDGTKLIF. CDR3 sequence (DNA): TGTGCCTGCGACACCGATGGTACGAAACTCATCTTT. J is TRDJ1 and V is TRDV2; D is unresolved. Germline CDR1 reads GEAIGNYY; CDR2 reads EKD. The CDR3 has 12 amino acids.

Turning to this clone: This probably arose from a read error, given a far larger clone one base away. The same CDR3 also results from other DNA sequences found in this sample. The chain joins TRDV2 to TRDJ1, with a tentative D call TRDD3 (6 bases). V shed 3 bases and J shed 1 base, with 14 bases lying between them. The germline V gene encodes CDR1 GEAIGNYY and CDR2 EKD. The CDR3 covers 15 residues. CDR3 sequence: CACDPLWGTTDKLIF. Here the CDR3 DNA reads TGTGCCTGTGACCCTCTCTGGGGTACCACCGATAAACTCATCTTT.

This clone was seen a handful of times. The protein held in TCRdb is that of a much larger clone and does not match this DNA's translation at residue 17, likely because of a read error; the protein shown is translated from the DNA. The V and J genes are TRDV2 and TRDJ3, with 7 bases matching TRDD3. The CDR3 extends over 19 amino acids. CDR1 is GEAIGNYY, CDR2 EKD, per germline. Written as DNA, the CDR3 is TGTGCCTGTGACACGGCGGCTGGGGGTGTCTCCTGGGACACCCGACAGGTGTTTTTC. Its protein is CACDTAAGGVSWDTRQVFF.

With respect to this clone: With a far larger clone one base away, a read error is the likely cause. The identical CDR3 is also encoded by other nucleotide sequences in the sample. The chain links TRDV2 to TRDJ3; 9 bases match TRDD3. Germline-derived CDR1 and CDR2 are GEAIGNYY and EKD. The length of the CDR3 is 17 residues. CDR3 bases: TGCGCCTGTGACCCTACTGGGGGATCCTGGGACACCCGACAGATGTTTTTC. It specifies CACDPTGGSWDTRQMFF.

Notes on this clone: TCRdb shows a much larger clone's protein in place of this DNA's translation, and the two differ at residue 16, likely through a read error; the protein shown is translated from the DNA. This chain connects TRDV2 to TRDJ3; 12 nucleotides match TRDD3. This CDR3 is built from 18 residues. Germline CDR1 GEAIGNYY, CDR2 EKD. CDR3 region: CACDSTGGYSWDTRQTFF. For the CDR3, the DNA is TGTGCCTGTGACAGTACTGGGGGATACTCCTGGGACACCCGACAGACGTTTTTC.

To note about this clone: With only one base between it and a far larger clone, this is likely a read error. Different DNA sequences within this sample yield the same CDR3. The rearrangement uses TRDV2 and TRDJ3, with D perhaps matching TRDD3 (6 bases). This CDR3 is built from 18 residues. CDR1 is GEAIGNYY and CDR2 is EKD in the germline V gene. The CDR3 is CACDGTGTRSWDTRQMFF. The DNA of the CDR3 is TGTGCCTGTGACGGTACTGGGACCCGCTCCTGGGACACCCGACAGATGTTTTTT.

In its sample, this clone is medium-sized (0.01 to 0.1%). The V call is TRDV2, the J call TRDJ3; 9 bases align to TRDD3. This CDR3 contains 18 residues. The junction had 5 bases not matched to a gene; V was cut back by 1 base and J by 2 bases. Germline CDR1 and CDR2: GEAIGNYY and EKD. Here the CDR3 reads CACDTGGYKTWDTRQMFF. DNA for the CDR3: TGTGCCTGTGACACTGGGGGATATAAGACCTGGGACACCCGACAGATGTTTTTC.

This clone was seen repeatedly, ten times or more. The chain employs TRDV3 and TRDJ1; 7 nucleotides align to TRDD3. CDR1 is TVYSNPD and CDR2 is GDNSRS in the germline V gene (reference sequence). The length of the CDR3 is 17 residues. V shed 2 bases, J shed 0 bases, and the junction held 15 bases outside the gene matches. Here the CDR3 reads CAFLCVVGEPHTDKLIF. The CDR3, as DNA: TGTGCCTTTCTATGCGTGGTGGGGGAACCACACACCGATAAACTCATCTTT.

A few counts support this clone. TCRdb assigns this DNA the protein of a much larger clone, which departs from its translation at residue 5; this likely reflects a read error, and the protein shown comes from translating the DNA. The chain has TRDV2 and TRDJ3; 9 bases match TRDD3. CDR1 and CDR2 (germline): GEAIGNYY, EKD. The CDR3 extends over 18 amino acids. V dropped 2 bases and J dropped 0; count of bases not matched to a gene: 4. Here the CDR3 DNA reads TGTGCCTGTGACATCGTACTGGGGGACTCCTGGGACACCCGACAGATGTTTTTC. Protein product: CACDIVLGDSWDTRQMFF.

This clone has a handful of counts. The amino acid sequence in TCRdb belongs to a much larger clone and departs from this DNA's translation at residue 9, likely a sequencing read error; the sequence shown is translated from the DNA. The chain recombines TRDV2 with TRDJ3; 11 positions agree with TRDD3. This CDR3 is 19 amino acids long. Unmatched junction bases numbered 3, after V lost 0 bases and J lost 0 bases. CDR1 and CDR2 (germline): GEAIGNYY, EKD. The CDR3 DNA sequence: TGTGCCTGTGACACCTGGGGGATACGGGCCTCCTGGGACACCCGACAGATGTTTTTC. Residues: CACDTWGIRASWDTRQMFF.

Comment on this clone: A much bigger clone sits one base away, suggesting this may be a read error. The chain couples TRDV2 to TRDJ3, with 12 nucleotides matching TRDD3. The CDR3 loop spans 17 amino acids. The germline CDR1 and CDR2 sequences are GEAIGNYY and EKD. The CDR3 loop reads CACDVLGDTWDTRQTFF. The CDR3 DNA follows: TGTGCCTGTGACGTACTGGGGGATACCTGGGACACCCGACAGACGTTTTTC.

This clone was observed a few times. With only one base between it and a far larger clone, this is likely a read error. Distinct nucleotide sequences in the sample also encode this CDR3. The chain employs TRDV2 and TRDJ3; D is undetermined. V was clipped by 1 base and J by 0 bases, with 15 bases between them. Germline V gives CDR1 GEAIGNYY, CDR2 EKD. This CDR3 spans 19 amino acids. CDR3 in amino acids: CACDTVASSSSWDTRQMFF. The CDR3 region has the DNA TGTGCCTGTGACACTGTGGCGTCCTCAAGCTCCTGGGACACCCGACAGATGTTTTTC.

This clone is medium-sized (0.01 to 0.1%). The V and J genes are TRDV2 and TRDJ3; 11 nucleotides align to TRDD3. This CDR3 contains 18 residues. Germline V gene sequence: CDR1 GEAIGNYY, CDR2 EKD. Losses at the gene ends were 2 bases for V and 0 bases for J; bases not matched to a gene: 2. DNA for the CDR3: TGTGCCTGTGACATACTGGGGGATAACTCCTGGGACACCCGACAGATGTTTTTC. It encodes CACDILGDNSWDTRQMFF.

This clone was picked up a small number of times. Just one base apart from a much larger clone, this may be a read error. Other DNA sequences in the sample encode the same CDR3. The chain employs TRDV2 and TRDJ3, with 13 bases lining up with TRDD3. The V gene's germline CDR1 is GEAIGNYY and CDR2 EKD. The CDR3 covers 18 residues. Trimming took 7 bases from V and 0 from J; bases not matched to a gene: 5. The CDR3 protein is CACDYWGIRSWDTRQMFF. In nucleotides, the CDR3 is TGTGCCTGCGACTACTGGGGGATACGCTCCTGGGACACCCGACAGATGTTTTTC.

This clone turned up a few times. This may come from a read error, since a much larger clone is one base off. Here the CDR3 DNA reads TGTGCCTGTGACTCCGTAGGACTGGGGGATACTAGGAACACCGATAACCTCATCTTT. Residues: CACDSVGLGDTRNTDNLIF. The V call is TRDV2, the J call TRDJ1, with TRDD3 identical over 12 bases. CDR1 and CDR2 (germline): GEAIGNYY, EKD. This CDR3 comprises 19 residues.

A few counts support this clone. The protein TCRdb lists belongs to a much larger clone and differs from this DNA's translation at residue 3, which points to a read error; the protein shown is made from the DNA. Other nucleotide sequences from this sample produce the same CDR3. This chain connects TRDV2 to TRDJ3; 13 nucleotides align to TRDD3. Germline CDR1 GEAIGNYY, CDR2 EKD. The CDR3 has 18 residues. CDR3 sequence (DNA): TGTGCCCGTGACACTGGGGGATACGCGTCCTGGGACACCCGACAGATGTTTTTC. It translates to CARDTGGYASWDTRQMFF.

Only a few counts were recorded for this clone. Given a much more abundant clone one base away, this may be a read error. The sample carries other DNA sequences with the same CDR3. The gene calls are TRDV2 and TRDJ3; the D gene could be TRDD2 or TRDD3 (5 bases each). Germline lookup yields CDR1 GEAIGNYY and CDR2 EKD. This CDR3 region has 16 residues. DNA of the CDR3: TGTGCCTGTGACACCGTGGGTTCCTGGGACACCCGACAGATGTTCTTC. Translation gives CACDTVGSWDTRQMFF.

By frequency in the sample, this clone is medium-sized (0.01 to 0.1%). Distinct nucleotide sequences in the sample also encode this CDR3. V gene TRDV2 combines with J gene TRDJ1; D call uncertain. The germline V gene encodes CDR1 GEAIGNYY and CDR2 EKD. This CDR3 comprises 11 residues. V lost 0 bases, J lost 2 bases, and 0 bases lay in between. The CDR3 reads CACDTTDKLIF. CDR3 bases: TGTGCCTGTGACACCACCGATAAACTCATCTTT.

Of note for this clone: Since a far larger clone is one base different, this is likely a read error. Different DNA sequences within this sample yield the same CDR3. This chain uses TRDV2 with TRDJ2; 10 positions agree with TRDD3. CDR3 size: 16 residues. In germline, CDR1 is GEAIGNYY, CDR2 EKD. The CDR3 DNA follows: TGTGCCTGTGACACCGTTGGGGGATACTTGACGGCACAACTCTTCTTT. It codes for CACDTVGGYLTAQLFF.

Regarding this clone: This could be a read error, since a much larger clone is one nucleotide away. The sample carries other DNA sequences with the same CDR3. This chain links TRDV2 with TRDJ1, with TRDD3 matching 8 bases. CDR3 length: 15 residues. CDR1 is GEAIGNYY, CDR2 EKD, per germline. The CDR3 sequence: CACDILGALTDKLIF. The DNA for the CDR3 is TGTGCCTGCGACATACTGGGGGCCCTGACCGATAAACTCATCTTT.

This clone has just a few counts. TCRdb's protein, taken from a much larger clone, differs from this DNA's translation at residues 13 and 15, likely owing to a read error; the protein displayed comes from the DNA. V usage is TRDV2 and J usage is TRDJ3; 10 nucleotides agree with TRDD3. This CDR3 spans 18 amino acids. Germline V CDR1 and CDR2: GEAIGNYY, EKD. Written as DNA, the CDR3 is TGTGCCTGTGACACTGGGGGATACAGCTCCTGGGACATCCGACGGATGTTTTTC. It yields the protein CACDTGGYSSWDIRRMFF.

Within the sample, this clone is medium-sized. Additional DNA sequences in this sample encode the identical CDR3. The V and J genes are TRDV2 and TRDJ1; possible D gene TRDD3, 5 bases. The CDR3 sequence is 16 residues long. CDR1 and CDR2 from the germline V gene are GEAIGNYY and EKD. V was shortened by 0 bases and J by 2 bases, with 15 bases between the two germline ends. CDR3 in amino acids: CACDTVWDRGTDKLIF. The DNA of the CDR3 is TGTGCCTGTGACACCGTCTGGGACAGAGGGACCGATAAACTCATCTTT.

This clone was counted only a few times. The chain has TRDV2 and TRDJ3; 8 bases are shared with TRDD3. The CDR3 length is 20 residues. Germline trimming cut 5 bases from V and 0 bases from J; bases unmatched to any gene: 14. The germline gives CDR1 GEAIGNYY, CDR2 EKD. This CDR3 reads CACGAGGLGASSWDTRQMFF. CDR3 in DNA: TGTGCCTGTGGCGCCGGAGGACTGGGGGCTAGCTCCTGGGACACCCGACAGATGTTTTTC.

The J gene is TRDJ3, the V gene TRDV2; 7 bases match TRDD3. The CDR3 has 18 amino acids. CDR1 and CDR2 from the germline V gene are GEAIGNYY and EKD. The DNA for the CDR3 is TGTGCGGGGACTAGGATGGGGATAGTCCCCTGGGACACCCGACAGATGTTTTTC. Translated: CAGTRMGIVPWDTRQMFF.

The sample holds a few counts of this clone. TCRdb lists the protein of a much larger clone for this DNA, which differs at residue 4, so this is likely a read error; the protein given here is translated from the DNA itself. V gene TRDV3 combines with J gene TRDJ1; D not certain. The length of the CDR3 is 15 residues. V was shortened by 2 bases and J by 0 bases, with 16 bases between the two germline ends. Germline V CDR1 and CDR2: TVYSNPD, GDNSRS (reference sequence). CDR3 loop: CAFPPGPQYTDKLIF. In DNA form, the CDR3 reads TGTGCCTTTCCTCCCGGGCCCCAGTACACCGATAAACTCATCTTT.

As for this clone: A far bigger clonotype differs at one base, so this is likely a read error. This sample also contains other DNA sequences that code for the same CDR3. The V call is TRDV2, the J call TRDJ3, with 11 bases matching TRDD3. The length of the CDR3 is 20 residues. CDR1 and CDR2 (germline): GEAIGNYY, EKD. CDR3 residues: CACDTVGTGGYSWDTRQMFF. CDR3 sequence (DNA): TGTGCTTGTGACACCGTCGGTACTGGGGGATACTCCTGGGACACCCGACAGATGTTTTTC.